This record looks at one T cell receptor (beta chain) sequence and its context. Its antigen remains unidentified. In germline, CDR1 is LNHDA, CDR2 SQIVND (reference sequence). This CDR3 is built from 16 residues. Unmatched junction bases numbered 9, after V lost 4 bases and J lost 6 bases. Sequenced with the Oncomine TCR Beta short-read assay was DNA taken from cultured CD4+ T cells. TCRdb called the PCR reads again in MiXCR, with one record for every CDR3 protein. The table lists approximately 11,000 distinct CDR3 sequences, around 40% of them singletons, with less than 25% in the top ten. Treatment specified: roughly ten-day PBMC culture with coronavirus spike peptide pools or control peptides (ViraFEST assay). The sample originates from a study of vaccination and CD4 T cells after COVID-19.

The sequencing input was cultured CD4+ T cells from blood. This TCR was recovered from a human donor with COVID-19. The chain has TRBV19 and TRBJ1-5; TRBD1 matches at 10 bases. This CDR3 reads CASSSPGQGGGQPQHF. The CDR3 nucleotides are TGTGCCAGTAGTAGCCCCGGACAGGGGGGAGGTCAGCCCCAGCATTTT. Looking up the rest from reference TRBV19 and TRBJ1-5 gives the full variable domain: DGGITQSPKYLFRKEGQNVTLSCEQNLNHDAMYWYRQDPGQGLRLIYYSQIVNDFQKGDIAEGYSVSREKKESFPLTVTSAQKNPTAFYLCASSSPGQGGGQPQHFGDGTRLSIL.